This T cell receptor (beta chain) came from a study of cytomegalovirus exposure and HLA in healthy donors. Whole-study context: Findings of an earlier analysis included over 95 million unique TCR beta sequences from around 180 million T cells. An early release of data contained 75 million to 100 million unique TCRs, which came from HLA-typed donors.

The PCR was carried out with 60 Vbeta primers and 13 Jbeta primers. Some clones are missing from TCRdb's copy, which holds only in-frame ones; the method was immunoSEQ multiplex PCR. The profile shows around 150,000 clones, around 79% of them singletons. Study-wide results and caveats: Among TCR beta chains, those listed as cytomegalovirus-associated numbered about 160. Specific recognition of CMV antigens was confirmed in vitro for a few chains (all CMV-associated).

The V end was cut by 4 bases, the J end by 8 bases, with 19 bases between. This CDR3 is 16 amino acids long. Germline CDR1 is SGHNT and CDR2 is YYREEE (reference sequence). In the case of this clone: Its antigen is not known.

The chain carries TRBV5-4 and TRBJ1-6, with D possibly matching TRBD1 (5 bases). The sequence derives from a woman aged 30 to 39 in good health and CMV-seronegative. Sequencing was carried out using PBMCs. The CDR3 DNA reads as TGTGCCAGCAGCCTAATTCGGGGGAGTGTGGATTCACCCCTCCACTTT. Protein product: CASSLIRGSVDSPLHF.